This T cell receptor (beta chain) was sequenced for a study of beta chain features in type 1 diabetes (dated by TCRdb to 2016 to 2019). Turning to the overall study: Mean age, gender distribution, total cell number and subset yield did not differ between patients and healthy donors. A total of roughly 99,000,000 sorted cells were examined across all samples, and the number of cells per subset was strongly correlated with RNA yield. Naive and central memory subsets were obtained from all 30 or so donors, but regulatory and stem cell-like memory subsets were isolated from only 8 patients and 8 healthy donors. In the study, recently diagnosed type 1 diabetes patients and matched healthy donors were compared on the TCRB repertoires of their sorted circulating CD4+ T cell subsets. Results the study describes overall, beyond this receptor: A moderate but significant shortening of TCRB CDR3 length was observed in type 1 diabetes patients in all four CD4+ subsets. Because small numbers of individuals were included in the HLA sub-analyses, any influence of HLA type on TCRB rearrangement was left unresolved. PCR might favor shorter templates, but patient and control samples were amplified and corrected together, so any skew would affect both groups equally. Because cDNA was sequenced instead of genomic DNA, activated cells with high expression could be over-represented, although the groups did not differ in activation or CD3 levels. The naive, central memory and regulatory TCRB repertoires appeared to resemble one another more closely among patients than among healthy donors. At VDJ recombination sites, type 1 diabetes patients had fewer insertions and more deleted nucleotides, which implies abnormalities in thymic rearrangement.

The entire amount of isolated RNA was reverse transcribed using the High Capacity cDNA Reverse Transcription Kit, so the sequenced TCRB transcripts were expressed ones. Deep immunoSEQ sequencing was applied to naive, central memory and regulatory T cell samples, giving an average of roughly 3.3 million total reads per sample. Sorted cells were lysed in RLT buffer and RNA was extracted with DNase-treated RNeasy Micro or Mini kits, depending on cell number. Each cell subset was processed separately to prevent cross-contamination, with patient and healthy donor samples processed together. TCRB sequences were amplified from cDNA with the immunoSEQ multiplex PCR, producing 87-bp fragments spanning the CDR3 region. Sequencing of the amplicons was done on the Illumina HiSeq platform. The study's own analysis went as follows. Synthetic template baselines were used to correct PCR bias computationally, reads within Hamming distance 2 were collapsed, and singletons that could not be merged were discarded. By aligning reads against IMGT, V, D and J genes, CDR3 length, and insertions or deletions at six rearrangement sites were assigned. Within each subset, clonotype counts were normalized to the number of sorted cells before true diversity and Gini coefficients were calculated with the tcR R package. Repertoire sharing was quantified using the overlap coefficient calculated on TCRB nucleotide sequences. Out-of-frame TCRB sequences from naive cells were analyzed as a proxy for the pre-selection repertoire. This is the immuneACCESS table as TCRdb keeps it, with only in-frame sequences that have V and J called. A part of the clones is gone; compared with another copy, unresolved V genes explain less than half, and the rest is unexplained. V and J calls and clone size are given by that table; D and trimming were obtained from the DNA. The sample contains 450,000 to 600,000 clones, 30% of them found a single time. The top ten clonotypes cover about 0.065% of the sample.

Concerning this clone: Its antigen remains unidentified. Base qualities are missing; no much larger clone stands one base away.

Trimming at the junction amounts to 2 bases on V and 9 bases on J, and the germline ends lie 15 bases apart. There are 14 amino acids in the CDR3, from cysteine to phenylalanine inclusive. CDR3 DNA only is kept here, 42 bases in frame from base 1. The germline V gene specifies SGHRS as CDR1 and YFSETQ as CDR2. From each donor, a single peripheral blood sample of around 0.12 L on average was drawn into heparinised tubes. Naive, central memory, regulatory and stem cell-like memory CD4+ T cells were sorted on a BD FACSAria II using a panel including CD45RO, CCR7, CD25, CD127, CD95 and CD27. A purity above 95% was achieved for all sorted populations. Right away, PBMCs were isolated by Lymphoprep density gradient centrifugation and were stained directly, with no culture step. So that batch effects would be minimized, each experiment stained and sorted samples in pairs, pairing one healthy donor with one patient.

This clonotype was sampled from a man between 18 and 29 years old in good health. In this chain, TRBV5-1 is recombined with TRBJ2-1; the D gene identity is not certain. The sample comprised naive CD4+ T cells from blood. Sample cell subset or site, as interpreted from the label and publication: true naive CD4+ T cells. The nucleotide sequence reads TGCGCCAGCAGCTTTAGCTCAGAACTTGTTGAGCAGTTCTTC. Translation gives CASSFSSELVEQFF.